This T cell receptor (beta chain) was observed in a study of blood T cell repertoires in COVID-19. Study-wide context: Collection of acute and convalescent COVID-19 samples took place in the United States, Italy and Spain. From T cells, B-cell-depleted T cells, or PBMCs came the material, which was cDNA or gDNA.

Authors' methods: Cell counts per sample came from amplifying reference gene primers. This table comes from immunoSEQ multiplex PCR, and its TCRdb copy is limited to in-frame clones, with some not included. V, J and clone size derive from that table, while D and trimming were established from the DNA sequence. The data show 150,000 to 200,000 clones, with about 81% seen just once and about 8% held by the top ten. This TCR was sampled from a woman aged 60-75 years with COVID-19, enrolled during active disease. Source material: peripheral blood.

This chain's CDR3 is CASSVGIGGTIETQYF. CDR3 bases: TGTGCCAGCAGCGTAGGGATAGGCGGGACTATAGAGACCCAGTACTTC. The V gene is TRBV9, the J gene TRBJ2-5, with TRBD2 matching over 7 bases. J lost 4 bases, V lost 0 bases, and 9 bases had no gene match. The germline V gene encodes CDR1 SGDLS and CDR2 YYNGEE. This CDR3 is built from 16 residues.